This T cell receptor beta chain was documented in a study of T-cell reconstitution after alpha-beta-depleted transplantation in children listed by TCRdb under 2016. Study-level background: The study quantitatively tracked T-cell immune reconstitution after TCRalphabeta/CD19-depleted allogeneic hematopoietic cell transplantation in children using TCR repertoire profiling.

Receptor amplification or capture employed PCR. Sequencing was carried out with an Illumina HiSeq 2500. TCR library preparation used molecular barcoding, with unique molecular identifiers applied to normalize quantification of the TCRbeta repertoire. The raw public data were reprocessed by TCRdb itself: fastp quality trimming at Q25, MiXCR clonotype calling, in-frame beta chains only. Each record represents a unique CDR3 protein, reported with the most common genes and DNA among its rows. The sample profile shows over 300,000 distinct CDR3 sequences; around 10% of them were found once. The ten top clones hold 2.4% of the sample. As to this clonotype: What this receptor recognizes is not known. Base qualities are not provided; no much larger clone lies one nucleotide away.

V is shortened by 4 bases, J by 7 bases, and the region joining them spans 11 bases. CDR3 length: 13 amino acids, cysteine to phenylalanine. The kept DNA is CDR3 alone, 39 bases in frame from the first base. Via the germline V gene, CDR1 is SGHTA and CDR2 FQGTGA. The sequences come from PBMCs from the stem cell graft donor, collected from the stem cell graft. The TCR was taken from a human donor who donated a stem cell graft to a child with acute lymphoblastic leukemia. The chain joins TRBV7-3 to TRBJ2-1; the D gene lacks a confident call. The CDR3 corresponds to CASSSLVGNEQFF. The nucleotide sequence reads as follows: TGTGCCAGCAGCTCCCTAGTCGGGAATGAGCAGTTCTTC.